This TCR beta chain comes out of a study of blood T cell repertoires in COVID-19. V shed 6 bases and J 5 bases; nucleotides not matched to a gene: 8. Per germline, CDR1 MNHEY and CDR2 SVGAGI. The CDR3 spans 14 residues. Some clones are missing from TCRdb's copy, which holds only in-frame ones; the method was immunoSEQ multiplex PCR. Of roughly 100,000 clones listed, 85% are singletons. This TCR was sampled from a man in his forties or fifties with acute or convalescent COVID-19. The chain uses TRBV6-5 and TRBJ2-3, with TRBD1 matching over 7 bases. Sequencing used peripheral blood. The CDR3 here is CASRPQGRRDTQYF. In DNA, the CDR3 is TGTGCCAGCAGGCCACAGGGGCGTCGAGATACGCAGTATTTT.